Following are 13 T cell receptor beta chains from one sample sequenced in a study of spatial heterogeneity in lung cancer. Time point specified: sample taken at primary tumor resection. Frozen PBMC, nontumor lung or tumor provided whole RNA, which was sequenced unsorted. A single record per CDR3 protein comes from TCRdb applying MiXCR to the 5' RACE reads. The sample records about 38,000 distinct CDR3 sequences, roughly 8% being singletons. The sequences come from PBMCs, collected at surgery. All receptors derive from a male donor with early-stage non-small cell lung cancer.

This clonotype occurred a few times. The chain has TRBV5-4 and TRBJ2-2; TRBD1 might be the D (6 bases). V was trimmed by 5 bases and J by 3 bases, leaving 14 bases between them. Germline assignment: CDR1 SGHNT and CDR2 YYREEE (reference sequence). The CDR3 is 15 amino acids. CDR3 DNA sequence: TGTGCCAGCAGAGATGGGGACATCTACACCGGGGAGCTGTTTTTT. Translated: CASRDGDIYTGELFF.

At least ten counts were recorded for this clonotype. This chain joins TRBV18 and TRBJ2-3, with D unresolved. CDR3 length: 15 amino acids. Trimming shortened V by 6 bases and J by 5 bases, and 18 bases separated the two germline ends. Germline lookup yields CDR1 KGHSH and CDR2 LQKENI. The CDR3 loop is CASSYDTSHGDTQYF. In DNA form, the CDR3 reads TGTGCCAGCTCGTATGATACCAGCCACGGAGATACGCAGTATTTT. The full variable domain, with the rest looked up from reference TRBV18 and TRBJ2-3, is NAGVMQNPRHLVRRRGQEARLRCSPMKGHSHVYWYRQLPEEGLKFMVYLQKENIIDESGMPKERFSAEFPKEGPSILRIQQVVRGDSAAYFCASSYDTSHGDTQYFGPGTRLTVL.

This clonotype was counted at least ten times. In DNA form, the CDR3 reads TGTGCCAGCAGCTTAGAGGGCCTCCTAAGTTCACCCCTCCACTTT. It codes for CASSLEGLLSSPLHF. The chain employs TRBV7-9 and TRBJ1-6; no firm D call. The CDR3 is 15 amino acids. Germline CDR1 SEHNR, CDR2 FQNEAQ (reference sequence). The V gene lost 1 base and the J gene lost 9 bases, with 13 bases spanning the gap.

This clonotype was seen at least ten times. This sequence joins TRBV7-9 and TRBJ1-4, with a tentative D call TRBD1 (6 bases). CDR1 and CDR2 from the germline V gene are SEHNR and FQNEAQ (reference sequence). CDR3 length equals 19 residues. V lost 5 bases and J lost 0, with 22 bases in between. The CDR3 sequence: CASSKPRTAAFPTNEKLFF. The CDR3 coding sequence is TGTGCCAGCAGCAAACCCCGGACAGCGGCTTTCCCAACTAATGAAAAACTGTTTTTT.

In this sample, this clonotype turned up many times. This chain uses TRBV7-6 with TRBJ1-1, with TRBD1 matching 9 bases. The CDR3 is 15 amino acids. Trimming took 6 bases from V and 7 from J; bases not matched to a gene: 12. Germline V CDR1 and CDR2: SGHVS, FNYEAQ. CDR3 sequence: CASSRTTGGIGEAFF. In DNA form, the CDR3 reads TGTGCCAGCAGTCGTACCACAGGGGGCATTGGTGAAGCTTTCTTT.

This chain connects TRBV10-3 to TRBJ1-6; the D is unclear. Germline V gene data show CDR1 as ENHRY and CDR2 as SYGVKD. V was cut by 3 bases and J by 5 bases, with 14 bases left in between. The CDR3 runs to 16 residues. In nucleotides, the CDR3 is TGTGCCATCAGTGATCTGAAGGCCGGAGATAATTCACCCCTCCACTTT. It specifies CAISDLKAGDNSPLHF.

In its sample, this clonotype was seen many times. The V call is TRBV7-3, the J call TRBJ2-3; D uncertain. The CDR3 is made up of 13 amino acids. With 3 bases removed from V and 4 bases from J, the gap between germline ends came to 8 bases. Germline V gives CDR1 SGHTA, CDR2 FQGTGA. CDR3 residues: CASSFQHPDTQYF. CDR3 DNA: TGTGCCAGCAGCTTTCAGCACCCAGATACGCAGTATTTT.

The chain has TRBV6-2 or TRBV6-3 and TRBJ2-1; 7 positions agree with TRBD2. The CDR3 covers 12 residues. Germline assignment: CDR1 MNHEY and CDR2 SVGEGT. Trimming took 6 bases from V and 14 from J; bases not matched to a gene: 10. Here the CDR3 reads CASRMEGAGEFF. The CDR3, as DNA: TGTGCCAGCAGGATGGAAGGGGCGGGGGAGTTCTTC.

This clonotype was counted a few times. The V call is TRBV6-5, the J call TRBJ2-3, with D possibly matching TRBD1 (6 bases). The CDR3 is 17 amino acids. Looked up from germline, CDR1 is MNHEY and CDR2 is SVGAGI. V was trimmed by 2 bases and J by 0 bases, leaving 15 bases between them. The CDR3 reads CASSYLAGDMSTDTQYF. The CDR3, as DNA: TGTGCCAGCAGTTACCTAGCTGGGGACATGAGCACAGATACGCAGTATTTT.

The CDR3 loop is CASSQAGLGGANVLTF. The DNA for the CDR3 is TGTGCCAGCAGCCAGGCAGGCCTAGGAGGGGCCAACGTCCTGACTTTC. V gene TRBV14 combines with J gene TRBJ2-6; D uncertain. The V and J ends lost 3 bases and 4 bases respectively, with 13 bases between them. The CDR3 contains 16 residues. Germline CDR1 is SGHDN and CDR2 is FVKESK.

Many counts were recorded for this clonotype. The V and J genes are TRBV20-1 and TRBJ1-4; 12 bases map to TRBD1. The J segment lost 3 bases and the V segment lost 5 bases, leaving 4 bases of the junction unmatched. This CDR3 has 15 amino acids. Germline CDR1 and CDR2: DFQATT and SNEGSKA (reference sequence). CDR3 residues: CSAARDRGPNEKLFF. CDR3 nucleotide sequence: TGCAGTGCTGCCCGGGACAGGGGGCCTAATGAAAAACTGTTTTTT.

This clonotype was seen repeatedly, ten times or more. DNA for the CDR3: TGTGCCAGCAGCTGGACCTACGAGCAGTACTTC. The encoded protein is CASSWTYEQYF. This rearrangement joins TRBV6-2 or TRBV6-3 to TRBJ2-7; D remains ambiguous. The germline gives CDR1 MNHEY, CDR2 SVGEGT. This CDR3 spans 11 amino acids. The V end lost 6 bases, the J end lost 2 bases, and 5 bases lay between the germline ends.

This clonotype was recorded many times. The CDR3 DNA is TGTGCCAGCAGCTTGAGGGTTACAGGGGAAGCTTTCTTT. As protein: CASSLRVTGEAFF. The V gene is TRBV5-8, the J gene TRBJ1-1; the D gene is possibly TRBD1 (6 bases). Trimming removed 1 base at V and 8 bases at J, with 12 bases between. The CDR3 is 13 residues long. Looked up from germline, CDR1 is SGHTS and CDR2 is YDEGEE. Complete variable domain (other parts from reference TRBV5-8 and TRBJ1-1): EAGVTQSPTHLIKTRGQQATLRCSPISGHTSVYWYQQALGLGLQFLLWYDEGEERNRGNFPPRFSGRQFPNYSSELNVNALELEDSALYLCASSLRVTGEAFFGQGTRLTVV.